A single sample gave rise to the 22 T cell receptor beta chains below, sequenced in a study of cytomegalovirus exposure and HLA in healthy donors. PCR used 60 Vbeta primers and 13 Jbeta primers. Profiled with immunoSEQ multiplex PCR; TCRdb holds only in-frame clones, not every one. The table has around 150,000 clones, around nine tenths seen once. Sequencing used PBMCs. These receptors all come from a woman aged 25 to 39 in good health and CMV-seronegative.

The chain links TRBV18 to TRBJ1-1; D remains unclear. V gave up 1 base and J gave up 3 bases, with 9 bases separating them. The CDR3 has 14 residues. From germline, CDR1 is KGHSH and CDR2 LQKENI. The CDR3, as DNA: TGTGCCAGCTCACCACAATTTTCGGACACTGAAGCTTTCTTT. It yields the protein CASSPQFSDTEAFF.

This chain links TRBV27 with TRBJ2-5, with TRBD2 matching 11 bases. CDR3 size: 16 residues. Germline V gene lookup returns CDR1 MNHEY and CDR2 SMNVEV (reference sequence). The junction had 9 bases not matched to a gene; V was cut back by 4 bases and J by 5 bases. The DNA of the CDR3 is TGTGCCAGCAGTTCACTTAGCGGGGGGGCCGAGGAGACCCAGTACTTC. This sequence encodes CASSSLSGGAEETQYF.

This chain connects TRBV5-6 to TRBJ1-3; D is unresolved. The CDR3 contains 14 residues. Germline-derived CDR1 and CDR2 are SGHDT and YYEEEE. The V gene lost 7 bases and the J gene lost 0 bases, with 11 bases spanning the gap. The CDR3 DNA reads TGTGCCAGCTACAAATTAAGCTCTGGAAACACCATATATTTT. This translates into CASYKLSSGNTIYF.

This clone was seen once. The chain uses TRBV6-5 and TRBJ2-5; the D is unclear. Near its end, the DNA agrees better with TRBJ2-7, so the J call may be wrong. The CDR3 contains 15 residues. The germline V gene encodes CDR1 MNHEY and CDR2 SVGAGI. The chain's CDR3 is CASSLSRLSSYEQYF. DNA for the CDR3: TGTGCCAGCAGCCTATCCCGCCTAAGCTCCTACGAGCAGTACTTC.

This clone was counted a single time. CDR3 region: CASSLYRESYEQYF. CDR3 DNA sequence: TGTGCCAGCAGCCTATACAGGGAATCCTACGAGCAGTACTTC. The V gene is TRBV27, the J gene TRBJ2-7, with a possible D match to TRBD1 (6 bases). In germline, CDR1 is MNHEY, CDR2 SMNVEV (reference sequence). The V gene lost 6 bases and the J gene lost 1 base, with 13 bases spanning the gap. CDR3 size: 14 residues.

This sequence joins TRBV28 and TRBJ2-6, with D perhaps TRBD1 (5 bases). Germline CDR1 reads MDHEN; CDR2 reads SYDVKM. Trimming took off 3 bases at V and 2 bases at J, with 14 bases between the two ends. The CDR3 contains 17 residues. The DNA of the CDR3 is TGTGCCAGCAGTTTGTGGGGATCCAGGGCTGGGGCCAACGTCCTGACTTTC. It is translated as CASSLWGSRAGANVLTF.

The gene calls are TRBV28 and TRBJ1-1; a possible D gene is TRBD1 (5 bases). The length of the CDR3 is 14 residues. Per the germline V gene, CDR1 is MDHEN and CDR2 is SYDVKM. V was cut by 8 bases and J by 1 base, with 14 bases left in between. The CDR3, as DNA: TGTGCCAGCTGCACGGGGGGGACGAACACTGAAGCTTTCTTT. It is translated as CASCTGGTNTEAFF.

The chain employs TRBV6-5 and TRBJ1-2; D might be TRBD1 (5 bases). Deletions cut 8 bases from V and 2 bases from J, with 18 bases between. CDR3 length: 15 residues. Germline loops: CDR1 MNHEY, CDR2 SVGAGI. CDR3 in amino acids: CASWGGWGTNYGYTF. The CDR3 nucleotides are TGTGCCAGCTGGGGGGGGTGGGGGACCAACTATGGCTACACCTTC.

This CDR3 is CASSPGGGEQPQHF. DNA of the CDR3: TGTGCCAGCAGTCCAGGGGGAGGAGAGCAGCCCCAGCATTTT. The rearrangement joins TRBV28 to TRBJ1-5, with 7 positions matching TRBD1. Germline lookup yields CDR1 MDHEN and CDR2 SYDVKM. This CDR3 has 14 residues. The trim removed 5 bases at V and 7 bases at J, leaving 8 bases unmatched.

This chain uses TRBV7-2 with TRBJ2-7, with TRBD2 as a possible D gene (5 bases). The CDR3 covers 12 residues. The germline V gene encodes CDR1 SGHTA and CDR2 FQGNSA. V gave up 3 bases and J gave up 6 bases, with 9 bases separating them. The CDR3 sequence: CASSLDWGEQYF. CDR3 DNA sequence: TGTGCCAGCAGCTTGGACTGGGGCGAGCAGTACTTC.

The rearrangement uses TRBV2 and TRBJ2-7, with TRBD2 matching 7 bases. Germline V gene data show CDR1 as SNHLY and CDR2 as FYNNEI. The CDR3 has 14 residues. Trimming removed 7 bases from V and 7 bases from J; junction bases left unmatched: 13. Here the CDR3 reads CASTLAGRPWEQYF. The DNA for the CDR3 is TGTGCCAGCACACTCGCCGGGAGGCCCTGGGAGCAGTACTTC.

The chain recombines TRBV29-1 with TRBJ2-1; 8 nucleotides agree with TRBD2. Germline-derived CDR1 and CDR2 are SQVTM and ANQGSEA. CDR3 length equals 16 residues. The junction had 10 bases not matched to a gene; V was cut back by 1 base and J by 5 bases. In DNA, the CDR3 is TGCAGCGTTGAAGGGAATACGGGAGGGAGAAACAATGAGCAGTTCTTC. This gives the protein CSVEGNTGGRNNEQFF.

In this sample, this clone turned up a few times. The CDR3 sequence: CASSAFRNNNEQFF. The CDR3 DNA sequence: TGTGCCAGCAGCGCTTTCAGAAACAACAATGAGCAGTTCTTC. The chain has TRBV6-1 and TRBJ2-1; D uncertain. Germline assignment: CDR1 MNHNS and CDR2 SASEGT. The CDR3 contains 14 residues. V was trimmed by 6 bases and J by 5 bases, leaving 14 bases between them.

This clone was seen a single time. The chain is built from TRBV19 and TRBJ2-1; D may be TRBD2 (6 bases). This CDR3 contains 15 residues. Trimming stripped 2 bases from V and 5 bases from J, with 13 bases between. In germline, CDR1 is LNHDA, CDR2 SQIVND (reference sequence). CDR3 nucleotides: TGTGCCAGTAGTATACGGGGGAATTATGACAATGAGCAGTTCTTC. Its translation: CASSIRGNYDNEQFF. The entire variable domain, with the rest obtained from reference TRBV19 and TRBJ2-1, is as follows: DGGITQSPKYLFRKEGQNVTLSCEQNLNHDAMYWYRQDPGQGLRLIYYSQIVNDFQKGDIAEGYSVSREKKESFPLTVTSAQKNPTAFYLCASSIRGNYDNEQFFGPGTRLTVL.

The J gene is TRBJ2-5, the V gene TRBV27; 8 nucleotides line up with TRBD2. Judging by the DNA end, TRBJ2-7 fits better; the J call may be wrong. Germline lookup yields CDR1 MNHEY and CDR2 SMNVEV (reference sequence). There are 14 residues in the CDR3. CDR3 residues: CASTRSGGPYEQYF. The CDR3 bases are TGTGCCAGCACCAGGAGCGGGGGCCCTTACGAGCAGTACTTC.

The CDR3 DNA reads as TGTGCCAGCAGCTTCCCGGGGGGCAGTGGGTTCACTGAAGCTTTCTTT. Its translation is CASSFPGGSGFTEAFF. V usage is TRBV7-9 and J usage is TRBJ1-1; D is possibly TRBD1 (6 bases). CDR1 SEHNR and CDR2 FQNEAQ come from the germline V gene (reference sequence). This CDR3 comprises 16 residues. V was shortened by 3 bases and J by 4 bases, with 18 bases between the two germline ends.

The chain employs TRBV18 and TRBJ1-2, with 7 bases that match TRBD1. Trimming took 3 bases from V and 11 from J; bases not matched to a gene: 6. The CDR3 sequence is 12 residues long. CDR1 and CDR2 from the germline V gene are KGHSH and LQKENI. The CDR3 DNA reads as TGTGCCAGCTCACCGGAACAGGGGCATTACACCTTC. Amino acid sequence: CASSPEQGHYTF.

The rearrangement joins TRBV2 to TRBJ2-7, with a possible D match to TRBD2 (5 bases). The CDR3 runs to 12 residues. V lost 9 bases to trimming and J lost 6 bases, with 15 bases between them. CDR1 SNHLY and CDR2 FYNNEI come from the germline V gene. The CDR3 is CARGVGPGEQYF. In nucleotides, the CDR3 is TGTGCCAGGGGAGTAGGGCCAGGCGAGCAGTACTTC.

The chain is built from TRBV9 and TRBJ2-3, with 7 positions matching TRBD1. This CDR3 has 15 residues. V was pared by 2 bases and J by 6 bases, with 9 bases of the junction left unmatched. Germline V gene sequence: CDR1 SGDLS, CDR2 YYNGEE. CDR3 sequence: CASSVGQALIDTQYF. DNA for the CDR3: TGTGCCAGCAGCGTCGGACAGGCCCTAATTGATACGCAGTATTTT.

Only a few counts were recorded for this clone. The chain couples TRBV6-4 to TRBJ2-5, with D possibly being TRBD1 (5 bases). Germline V gene sequence: CDR1 MRHNA, CDR2 SNTAGT. The V gene lost 9 bases and the J gene lost 2 bases, with 13 bases spanning the gap. This CDR3 is built from 13 residues. The CDR3 protein is CARILDRQETQYF. The CDR3 DNA follows: TGTGCCAGGATCCTAGACAGACAAGAGACCCAGTACTTC.

J is TRBJ2-7 and V is TRBV7-2; a possible D gene is TRBD1 (6 bases). V was trimmed by 5 bases and J by 7 bases, leaving 21 bases between them. The CDR3 totals 15 residues. CDR1 is SGHTA, CDR2 FQGNSA, per germline. The CDR3 nucleotides are TGTGCCAGCAGCCCAACCGGTAGGGGGTTCAGGGAGCAGTACTTC. Protein: CASSPTGRGFREQYF.

The chain recombines TRBV11-2 with TRBJ1-6; no clear D. Trimming stripped 0 bases from V and 11 bases from J, with 8 bases between. Germline CDR1 and CDR2: SGHAT and FQNNGV. The CDR3 sequence is 13 residues long. As DNA, the CDR3 is TGTGCCAGCAGCTTAGACAGGCAGGCACCCCTCCACTTT. Protein product: CASSLDRQAPLHF.